A selection of T cell receptor beta chains follows, all from one sample in a study of T cell responses to AZD1222 COVID-19 vaccine. TCRdb's table, derived via immunoSEQ multiplex PCR, lists solely in-frame clones and lacks some. The table shows around 130,000 clones, with about nine tenths occurring only once. This specimen consisted of peripheral blood, obtained 28 days after the second AZD1222 dose. These receptors came from an adult who received the AZD1222 COVID-19 vaccine. The CDR3 runs from the conserved cysteine through the conserved F or W. The order of the fields is clone size, J gene, D gene, V gene, CDR3 protein, CDR3 DNA. D genes are given only for firm matches. Only some rows state a clone size, as once, few, many or a class for expanded clones.

size: -; J: TRBJ1-1; D: -; V: TRBV5-4; CDR3: CASSLRGFPEAFF; DNA: TGTGCCAGCAGCTTGCGAGGGTTCCCTGAAGCTTTCTTT
size: -; J: TRBJ2-1; D: TRBD1; V: TRBV19; CDR3: CASSIRDRQFF; DNA: TGTGCCAGTAGTATCCGGGACAGGCAGTTCTTC
size: -; J: TRBJ1-4; D: -; V: TRBV7-9; CDR3: CASSLTLGGEKLFF; DNA: TGTGCCAGCAGCTTGACCTTGGGGGGTGAAAAACTGTTTTTT
size: -; J: TRBJ2-2; D: -; V: TRBV19; CDR3: CATSGEPGTGELFF; DNA: TGTGCCACTTCTGGGGAGCCGGGCACCGGGGAGCTGTTTTTT
size: once; J: TRBJ2-7; D: -; V: TRBV5-1; CDR3: CASSLRLDSLYEQYF; DNA: TGCGCCAGCAGCCTAAGACTAGACTCCCTCTACGAGCAGTACTTC
size: -; J: TRBJ2-1; D: -; V: TRBV5-4; CDR3: CASSLVGYNEQFF; DNA: TGTGCCAGCAGCTTGGTTGGGTACAATGAGCAGTTCTTC
size: -; J: TRBJ1-1; D: -; V: TRBV12-5; CDR3: CASGLGLEGLTEAFF; DNA: TGTGCTAGTGGTTTGGGCCTTGAGGGGCTCACTGAAGCTTTCTTT
size: -; J: TRBJ1-2; D: TRBD1; V: TRBV18; CDR3: CASSPRGQGEGGYTF; DNA: TGTGCCAGCTCACCACGGGGACAGGGTGAGGGTGGCTACACCTTC
size: -; J: TRBJ2-7; D: TRBD1; V: TRBV18; CDR3: CASSPGQASYEQYF; DNA: TGTGCCAGCTCACCGGGACAGGCCTCCTACGAGCAGTACTTC
size: -; J: TRBJ2-3; D: TRBD2; V: TRBV30; CDR3: CAWSPGLAALYF; DNA: TGTGCCTGGAGTCCTGGACTAGCGGCCCTGTATTTT
size: -; J: TRBJ1-2; D: -; V: TRBV21-1; CDR3: CASSRARDPYGYTF; DNA: TGTGCCAGCAGCAGGGCCAGGGACCCCTATGGCTACACCTTC
size: -; J: TRBJ1-1; D: -; V: TRBV30; CDR3: CAWSQGAEAFF; DNA: TGTGCCTGGAGTCAAGGGGCTGAAGCTTTCTTT
size: few; J: TRBJ2-1; D: -; V: TRBV6-2/TRBV6-3; CDR3: CASSSIRDTFDEQFF; DNA: TGTGCCAGCAGTTCGATCCGGGACACCTTTGATGAGCAGTTCTTC
size: -; J: TRBJ1-2; D: TRBD1; V: TRBV3-1/TRBV3-2; CDR3: CASSQEGADYGYTF; DNA: TGTGCCAGCAGCCAGGAGGGGGCAGATTATGGCTACACCTTC
size: -; J: TRBJ1-1; D: -; V: TRBV6-6; CDR3: CASSINTDTEAFF; DNA: TGTGCCAGCAGCATTAACACGGACACTGAAGCTTTCTTT
size: -; J: TRBJ1-3; D: TRBD1; V: TRBV28; CDR3: CATVDGTGKDGNTIYF; DNA: TGTGCCACCGTAGACGGGACAGGGAAAGATGGAAACACCATATATTTT
size: -; J: TRBJ2-3; D: -; V: TRBV12-3/TRBV12-4; CDR3: CAGSGGYTDTQYF; DNA: TGTGCCGGCTCTGGGGGGTACACAGATACGCAGTATTTT
size: -; J: TRBJ2-7; D: -; V: TRBV29-1; CDR3: CSASRGGYEQYF; DNA: TGCAGCGCCTCCAGGGGGGGCTACGAGCAGTACTTC
size: few; J: TRBJ1-1; D: -; V: TRBV19; CDR3: CASSIGQGNTEAFF; DNA: TGTGCCAGTAGTATCGGCCAGGGAAACACTGAAGCTTTCTTT
size: -; J: TRBJ1-6; D: -; V: TRBV10-1; CDR3: CASREGLRYNSPLHF; DNA: TGCGCCAGCAGGGAGGGGCTACGTTATAATTCACCCCTCCACTTT
size: -; J: TRBJ1-1; D: -; V: TRBV20-1; CDR3: CSASPGVNTEAFF; DNA: TGCAGTGCTAGTCCCGGGGTTAACACTGAAGCTTTCTTT
size: -; J: TRBJ1-3; D: -; V: TRBV7-9; CDR3: CASSLGGNTIYF; DNA: TGTGCCAGCAGCTTAGGTGGAAACACCATATATTTT
size: -; J: TRBJ1-1; D: -; V: TRBV7-6; CDR3: CASSPGNMNTEAFF; DNA: TGTGCCAGCAGCCCCGGCAACATGAACACTGAAGCTTTCTTT
size: -; J: TRBJ2-5; D: -; V: TRBV24-1; CDR3: CATSDQGNEQAQYF; DNA: TGTGCCACCAGTGATCAAGGAAACGAGCAGGCCCAGTACTTC
size: -; J: TRBJ1-2; D: -; V: TRBV30; CDR3: CAWRGTRGGYTF; DNA: TGTGCCTGGAGAGGTACCAGGGGCGGCTACACCTTC
size: -; J: TRBJ1-2; D: -; V: TRBV12-5; CDR3: CASVPPGQYGYTF; DNA: TGTGCTAGTGTCCCACCCGGCCAGTACGGCTACACCTTC
size: -; J: TRBJ1-2; D: TRBD1; V: TRBV5-1; CDR3: CASSSPGTGGSGYTF; DNA: TGCGCCAGCAGCTCCCCCGGGACAGGGGGGTCTGGCTACACCTTC
size: many; J: TRBJ1-2; D: -; V: TRBV3-1/TRBV3-2; CDR3: CASSQLDFYGYTF; DNA: TGTGCCAGCAGCCAACTCGACTTCTATGGCTACACCTTC
size: few; J: TRBJ1-1; D: TRBD1; V: TRBV6-6; CDR3: CASRIQGAYSTEAFF; DNA: TGTGCCAGCAGGATACAGGGGGCGTATTCGACTGAAGCTTTCTTT